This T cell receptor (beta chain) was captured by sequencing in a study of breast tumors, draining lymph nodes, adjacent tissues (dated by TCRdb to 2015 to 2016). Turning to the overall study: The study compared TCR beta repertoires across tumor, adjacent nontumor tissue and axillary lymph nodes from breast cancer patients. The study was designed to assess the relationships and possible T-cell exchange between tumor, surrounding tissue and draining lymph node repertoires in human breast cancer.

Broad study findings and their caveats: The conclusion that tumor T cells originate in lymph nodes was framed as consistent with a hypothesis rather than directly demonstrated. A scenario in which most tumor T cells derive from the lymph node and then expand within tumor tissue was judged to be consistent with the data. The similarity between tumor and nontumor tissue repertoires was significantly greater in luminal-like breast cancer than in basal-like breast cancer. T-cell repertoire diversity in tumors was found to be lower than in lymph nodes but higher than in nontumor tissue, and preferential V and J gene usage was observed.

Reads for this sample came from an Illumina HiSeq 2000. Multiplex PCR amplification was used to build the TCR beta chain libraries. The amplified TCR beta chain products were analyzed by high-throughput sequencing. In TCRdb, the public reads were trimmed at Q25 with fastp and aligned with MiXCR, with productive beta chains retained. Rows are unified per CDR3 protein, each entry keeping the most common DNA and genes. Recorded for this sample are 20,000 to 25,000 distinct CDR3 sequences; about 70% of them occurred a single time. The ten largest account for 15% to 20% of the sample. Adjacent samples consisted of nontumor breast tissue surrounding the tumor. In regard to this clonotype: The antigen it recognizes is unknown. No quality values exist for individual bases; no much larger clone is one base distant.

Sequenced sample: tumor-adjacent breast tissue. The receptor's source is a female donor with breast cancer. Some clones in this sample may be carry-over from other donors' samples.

The CDR3 corresponds to CASSVDGTHFTDTQYF. The nucleotide sequence is given as TGTGCCAGCAGCGTAGATGGAACCCACTTCACAGATACGCAGTATTTT. The chain is encoded by TRBV9 joined to TRBJ2-3, with no confidently assigned D gene. Based on the germline V gene, the CDR1 and CDR2 sequences are SGDLS and YYNGEE. From its cysteine to its phenylalanine, the CDR3 spans 16 amino acids. Only the CDR3 part of the read is kept: 48 bases, read in frame from the first base. V lost 0 bases and J lost 2 bases; the stretch between them is 13 bases long. Outside the CDR3, residues come from the reference TRBV9 and TRBJ2-3 proteins, so the full variable domain is: DSGVTQTPKHLITATGQRVTLRCSPRSGDLSVYWYQQSLDQGLQFLIQYYNGEERAKGNILERFSAQQFPDLHSELNLSSLELGDSALYFCASSVDGTHFTDTQYFGPGTRLTVL.